This passage covers 9 T cell receptor beta chains from one sample sequenced in a study of response to subunit inactivated influenza vaccine. TCRdb analysed the RT-PCR reads with MiXCR anew, one entry per CDR3 protein. The repertoire has hundreds of thousands of distinct CDR3 sequences, 12% of them found once; the top ten carry roughly a tenth. The material was PBMCs from blood, obtained on the day of vaccination. The receptor set was obtained from a man aged 45 to 65 who received an inactivated influenza vaccine.

This sequence joins TRBV6-1 and TRBJ1-2; TRBD1 agrees at 7 bases. Germline lookup yields CDR1 MNHNS and CDR2 SASEGT. This CDR3 region has 16 residues. In nucleotides, the CDR3 is TGTGCTACGTATGGAGACAGGGAATTCACTCGCTATGGCTACACCTTC. It translates to CATYGDREFTRYGYTF.

This clonotype was counted a few times. This chain joins TRBV11-2 and TRBJ2-7; 8 nucleotides agree with TRBD1. The CDR3 loop spans 15 amino acids. The germline V gene has CDR1 SGHAT and CDR2 FQNNGV. The ends lost 3 bases at V and 6 bases at J; junction bases unmatched: 10. CDR3 amino acids: CASSFQQGASIEQYF. CDR3 in DNA: TGTGCCAGCAGCTTTCAGCAGGGGGCTTCGATCGAGCAGTACTTC.

The chain uses TRBV5-1 and TRBJ2-5; D remains unclear. Germline CDR1 reads SGHRS; CDR2 reads YFSETQ. V dropped 4 bases and J dropped 1 base, with 14 bases sitting between them. There are 15 residues in the CDR3. This CDR3 reads CASSRQLQVQETQYF. The CDR3 coding sequence is TGCGCCAGCAGCCGGCAACTCCAAGTCCAAGAGACCCAGTACTTC.

This clonotype was seen a few times. This chain connects TRBV27 to TRBJ2-7; D may be TRBD1 (6 bases). Germline assignment: CDR1 MNHEY and CDR2 SMNVEV (reference sequence). V shed 3 bases and J shed 2 bases, with 11 bases lying between them. This CDR3 is 14 amino acids long. The CDR3: CASSFLDRPYEQYF. CDR3 sequence (DNA): TGTGCCAGCAGTTTCTTGGACAGACCCTACGAGCAGTACTTC.

This clonotype was seen ten or more times. The CDR3 region is CASGDLDGVGEQYF. The CDR3 bases are TGTGCCAGCGGAGACCTCGATGGGGTAGGCGAGCAGTACTTC. This chain joins TRBV7-9 and TRBJ2-7; D is unclear. Looked up from germline, CDR1 is SEHNR and CDR2 is FQNEAQ (reference sequence). The CDR3 totals 14 residues. V lost 8 bases and J 6 bases, leaving 20 bases between the germline ends.

This clonotype came up a few times. The chain links TRBV6-1 to TRBJ1-6; D call uncertain. V gave up 1 base and J gave up 7 bases, with 8 bases separating them. This CDR3 spans 14 amino acids. Germline V CDR1 and CDR2: MNHNS, SASEGT. The DNA of the CDR3 is TGTGCCAGCAGTGAAGTTGACACCAATTCACCCCTCCACTTT. It is translated as CASSEVDTNSPLHF.

This clonotype was found a few times. V usage is TRBV10-3 and J usage is TRBJ2-1; D tentatively fits TRBD1 or TRBD2 (5 bases each). V lost 4 bases and J 11 bases, leaving 12 bases between the germline ends. The CDR3 has 12 residues. CDR1 ENHRY and CDR2 SYGVKD come from the germline V gene. The CDR3 is CAISALRGKQFF. In DNA, the CDR3 is TGTGCCATCAGTGCCTTGAGGGGTAAGCAGTTCTTC.

This sequence joins TRBV10-3 and TRBJ2-1; tentative D call: TRBD2 (6 bases). CDR1 is ENHRY and CDR2 is SYGVKD in the germline V gene. The V end lost 7 bases, the J end lost 8 bases, and 9 bases lay between the germline ends. CDR3 length equals 11 residues. CDR3 loop: CAIKGGHEQFF. CDR3 nucleotide sequence: TGTGCCATCAAAGGAGGGCATGAGCAGTTCTTC.

This clonotype has ten or more counts. The chain combines TRBV12-3 or TRBV12-4 with TRBJ2-3; unclear D gene. Deletions cut 10 bases from V and 4 bases from J, with 21 bases between. The CDR3 has 15 amino acids. CDR3 residues: CATKGLSARADTQYF. In DNA, the CDR3 is TGTGCCACCAAAGGGTTGTCCGCCCGCGCAGATACGCAGTATTTT.